This entry describes one TCR beta chain. Its antigen is currently unknown. The sample originates from a study of T-cell reconstitution after alpha-beta-depleted transplantation in children. Regarding the study as a whole: There were reportedly several hundred expanded graft clones from which alpha-beta T cells came about two months after transplant. Among T cells one year after transplant, newly produced cells accounted for most counts and diversity.

Library preparation (for TCRbeta) was performed with unique molecular identifiers. TCRdb passed the PCR reads through MiXCR, listing each CDR3 protein once. Here the sample spans about 900,000 distinct CDR3 sequences, about 29% being singletons. Per the germline V gene, CDR1 is SGHRS and CDR2 is YFSETQ. Trimming removed 2 bases from V and 9 bases from J, with 11 bases in between. CDR3 length equals 12 residues. The starting material was PBMCs, mostly from graft donor cells, obtained 360 days after TCRalphabeta/CD19-depleted stem cell transplant. The V call is TRBV5-1, the J call TRBJ2-5; D could derive from TRBD1 or TRBD2 (5 bases each). This TCR came from a boy younger than two who had a stem cell transplant for SCID, so the T cells may come from the graft donor. The CDR3 sequence is CASSFLLGAQYF. In DNA, the CDR3 is TGCGCCAGCAGCTTTCTTCTGGGGGCCCAGTACTTC.